This T cell receptor (beta chain) was found in a study of T cell responses to AZD1222 COVID-19 vaccine. Study-level points and caveats: Spike-specific TCRs gained breadth and depth after people received two AZD1222 doses.

This table comes from immunoSEQ multiplex PCR, and its TCRdb copy is limited to in-frame clones, with some not included. The sample consists of about 200,000 clones, about nine tenths of them appearing once. Of note for this clone: What it binds is not known. The germline gene is not matched at one end of the junction; a read error may be the cause.

The germline gives CDR1 SSHAT, CDR2 FNYEAQ (reference sequence). The CDR3 is 15 amino acids. Material: peripheral blood, obtained 28 days after the second AZD1222 dose. The receptor's source is an adult who received the AZD1222 COVID-19 vaccine. The genes are TRBV7-7 and TRBJ1-4, with 8 positions matching TRBD1. The chain's CDR3 is CASSYPRDRSEKLFF. DNA for the CDR3: TGTGCTAGCAGTTATCCCCGGGACAGGAGCGAAAAACTGTTTTTT.